Given below is one T cell receptor (beta chain) in context. The sample is drawn from a study of blood T cell repertoires in COVID-19. The overall study: Samples taken during acute and convalescent COVID-19 were collected in the United States, Italy and Spain. PBMCs, B-cell-depleted T cells, or T cells were the source of the cDNA or gDNA that made up the material.

Under the authors' procedure: By means of reference gene primer amplification, nucleated cell counts were estimated. Libraries were prepared by immunoSEQ multiplex PCR; TCRdb keeps only in-frame clonotypes and omits some of them. That table is the source of V, J and clone size, and D and trimming were worked out from the DNA. Of 150,000 to 200,000 clones in the sample, approximately 84% are singletons; the top ten hold around a fifth. This TCR derives from a woman aged 80 or older with acute or convalescent COVID-19. The sequenced material came from peripheral blood.

CDR3: CAPLQTNEQYF. CDR3 nucleotide sequence: TGTGCCCCCCTGCAGACTAACGAGCAGTACTTC. This chain links TRBV24-1 with TRBJ2-7; D perhaps matches TRBD2 (5 bases). Trimming took off 12 bases at V and 5 bases at J, with 13 bases between the two ends. This CDR3 spans 11 amino acids. Germline assignment: CDR1 KGHDR and CDR2 SFDVKD.